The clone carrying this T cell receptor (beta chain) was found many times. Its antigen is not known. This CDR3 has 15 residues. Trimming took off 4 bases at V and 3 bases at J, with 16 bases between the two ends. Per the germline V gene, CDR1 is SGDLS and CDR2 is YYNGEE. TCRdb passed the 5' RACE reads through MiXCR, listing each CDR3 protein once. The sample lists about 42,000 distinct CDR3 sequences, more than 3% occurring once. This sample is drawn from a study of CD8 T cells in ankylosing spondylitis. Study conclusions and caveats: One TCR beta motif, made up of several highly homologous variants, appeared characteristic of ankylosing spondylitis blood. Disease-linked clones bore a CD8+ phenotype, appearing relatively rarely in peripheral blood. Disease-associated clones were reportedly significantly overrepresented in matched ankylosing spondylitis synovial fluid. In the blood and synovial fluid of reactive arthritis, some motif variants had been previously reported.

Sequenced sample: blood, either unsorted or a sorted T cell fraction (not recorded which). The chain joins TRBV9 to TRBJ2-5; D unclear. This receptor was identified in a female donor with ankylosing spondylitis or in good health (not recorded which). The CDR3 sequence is CASSLYGVIEETQYF. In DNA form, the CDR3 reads TGTGCCAGCAGCCTTTACGGCGTGATCGAAGAGACCCAGTACTTC.